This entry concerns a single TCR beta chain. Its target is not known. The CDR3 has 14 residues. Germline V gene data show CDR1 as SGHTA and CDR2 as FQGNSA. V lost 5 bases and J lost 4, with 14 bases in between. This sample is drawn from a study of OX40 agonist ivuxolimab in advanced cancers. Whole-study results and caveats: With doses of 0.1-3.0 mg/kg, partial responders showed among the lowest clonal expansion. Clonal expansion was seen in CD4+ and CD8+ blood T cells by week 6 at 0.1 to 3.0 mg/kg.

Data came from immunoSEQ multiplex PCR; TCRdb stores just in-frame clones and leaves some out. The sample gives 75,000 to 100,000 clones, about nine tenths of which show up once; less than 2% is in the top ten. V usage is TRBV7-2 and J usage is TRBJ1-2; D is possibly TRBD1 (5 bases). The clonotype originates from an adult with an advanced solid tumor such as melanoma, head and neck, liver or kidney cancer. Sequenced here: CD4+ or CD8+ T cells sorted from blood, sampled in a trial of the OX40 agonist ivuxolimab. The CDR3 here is CASSPGQEAYGYTF. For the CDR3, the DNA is TGTGCCAGCAGCCCGGGGCAGGAGGCCTATGGCTACACCTTC.